A single sample is the source of the 6 T cell receptor beta chains below, sequenced in a study of human T cells and chemical hapten exposure (dated by TCRdb to 2020 to 2022). The receptor library was made with RACE. The instrument was a NextSeq 500. TCRdb reworked the public reads: Q25 trimming with fastp, MiXCR clone assembly, productive beta chains retained. CDR3 protein duplicates are merged, each entry listing the most common genes and DNA. This sample comprises approximately 60,000 distinct CDR3 sequences, over 9% of them detected only once. Of the sample, 9.6% falls within the top ten clones. The time point label for this specimen denotes: pre-sensitization, week 0. The sample's treatment or condition label is to be understood as: therapeutic diphenylcyclopropenone sensitization with weekly scalp DPC. Sample: whole blood, taken in connection with sensitization to the hapten diphenylcyclopropenone (DPC). These receptors came from a man between 35 and 55 years old with alopecia areata. Some clones in this sample may be carry-over from other donors' samples.

In its sample, this clonotype was seen many times. This sequence joins TRBV10-2 and TRBJ2-1; TRBD2 matches at 9 bases. The CDR3 is made up of 12 amino acids. CDR1 is WSHSY and CDR2 is SAAADI in the germline V gene. After removal of 7 bases from V and 9 bases from J, the junction contained 4 bases not matched to a gene. The CDR3 protein is CASTLAGAEQFF. DNA of the CDR3: TGCGCCAGCACATTAGCGGGAGCTGAGCAGTTCTTC.

The DNA for the CDR3 is TGTGCCATCACCACAGACAGGGGGGAAGAGACCCAGTACTTC. Translated: CAITTDRGEETQYF. The chain uses TRBV10-3 and TRBJ2-5; 9 bases fit TRBD1. The CDR3 covers 14 residues. With 7 bases clipped from V and 3 bases from J, the junction kept 6 bases outside the gene matches. Germline-derived CDR1 and CDR2 are ENHRY and SYGVKD.

CDR3 in amino acids: CASSPDGGQPQHF. In nucleotides, the CDR3 is TGTGCCAGCAGCCCAGATGGGGGGCAGCCCCAGCATTTT. The chain has TRBV7-9 and TRBJ1-5; D might be TRBD1 (5 bases). Trimming stripped 5 bases from V and 7 bases from J, with 12 bases between. Germline CDR1 and CDR2: SEHNR and FQNEAQ (reference sequence). The CDR3 sequence is 13 residues long.

There are many counts of this clonotype. This chain joins TRBV7-8 and TRBJ2-2, with 9 nucleotides matching TRBD2. The CDR3 length is 16 residues. In germline, CDR1 is SGHVS, CDR2 FQNEAQ. V lost 5 bases to trimming and J lost 2 bases; unmatched junction nucleotides: 6. The CDR3 DNA follows: TGTGCCAGCAGCCGCCGACTAGCGGACAACACCGGGGAGCTGTTTTTT. Translated, it gives CASSRRLADNTGELFF.

In its sample, this clonotype was seen many times. This chain links TRBV4-2 with TRBJ2-3, with TRBD1 matching 9 bases. With V trimmed by 1 base and J by 2 bases, 4 bases remained unmatched. This CDR3 spans 16 amino acids. Germline V gives CDR1 LGHNA, CDR2 YNFKEQ. In DNA form, the CDR3 reads TGTGCCAGCAGCCAAGGGACAGGGGAACACACAGATACGCAGTATTTT. This codes for CASSQGTGEHTDTQYF.

This clonotype has more than one count but fewer than ten. The chain recombines TRBV28 with TRBJ1-6, with 7 bases that match TRBD1. The CDR3 is made up of 16 amino acids. Losses at the gene ends were 7 bases for V and 1 base for J; bases not matched to a gene: 7. CDR1 and CDR2 (germline): MDHEN, SYDVKM. CDR3 sequence (DNA): TGTGCCAGCACCGCCAGGGGGGGGTCCTATAATTCACCCCTCCACTTT. It encodes CASTARGGSYNSPLHF.